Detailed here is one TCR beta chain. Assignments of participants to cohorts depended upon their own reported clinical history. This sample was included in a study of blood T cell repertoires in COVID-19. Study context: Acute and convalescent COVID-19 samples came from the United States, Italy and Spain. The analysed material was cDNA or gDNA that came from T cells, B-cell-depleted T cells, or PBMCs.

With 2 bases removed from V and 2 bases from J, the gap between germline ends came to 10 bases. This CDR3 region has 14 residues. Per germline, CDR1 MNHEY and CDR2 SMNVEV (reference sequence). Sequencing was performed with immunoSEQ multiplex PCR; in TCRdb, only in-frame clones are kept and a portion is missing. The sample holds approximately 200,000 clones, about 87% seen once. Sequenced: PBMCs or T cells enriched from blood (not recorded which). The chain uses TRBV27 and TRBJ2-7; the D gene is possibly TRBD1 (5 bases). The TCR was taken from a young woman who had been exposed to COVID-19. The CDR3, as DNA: TGTGCCAGCAGTTTAACCAGGGTCGCCTACGAGCAGTACTTC. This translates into CASSLTRVAYEQYF.